This T cell receptor beta chain was documented in a study of blood T cells in healthy people across ages. Whole-study context: About one barcoded beta molecule was captured per two T cells (by template switching).

Per germline, CDR1 MGHDK and CDR2 SYGVNS. There are 16 residues in the CDR3. The V end lost 4 bases, the J end lost 6 bases, and 19 bases lay between the germline ends. PCR was performed a second time for roughly 7 to 11 cycles using a sample-barcoded 5' primer and a J-beta primer mix. All samples yielded 2.5 million or more CDR3-containing paired-end reads. TCRdb ran MiXCR on the 5' RACE reads and lists one entry per CDR3 protein. The table records approximately 820,000 distinct CDR3 sequences, 40% to 50% of them present only once. This clonotype was counted between two and nine times. The chain is built from TRBV25-1 and TRBJ1-5, with D perhaps matching TRBD1 (5 bases). Specimen: blood. This TCR was recovered from a man between 60 and 75 years old in good health. This chain's CDR3 is CASSALRQCRTQPQHF. CDR3 sequence (DNA): TGTGCCAGCAGTGCCCTACGACAGTGCCGAACTCAGCCCCAGCATTTT.